This is a list of T cell receptor beta chains from one sample in a study of blood T cell repertoires in COVID-19. The repertoire was sequenced with immunoSEQ multiplex PCR; TCRdb's copy has only in-frame clones and lacks some. Of approximately 38,000 clones listed, roughly nine tenths were seen once; the top ten hold roughly 4.7%. Sequences were obtained from peripheral blood. These receptors were obtained from a man aged 60 to 75 with COVID-19, enrolled during active disease. Both conserved end residues are part of each CDR3. A D gene is named only where the DNA matches it firmly. Clone size is shown for a subset of rows, as once, few, many or a class of expanded clone.

j_gene: TRBJ2-1
abundance: -
v_gene: TRBV2
d_gene: -
CDR3nt: TGTGCCAGCAGTGCAAGGGGTGAGCAGTTCTTC
CDR3aa: CASSARGEQFF

j_gene: TRBJ1-2
abundance: -
v_gene: TRBV6-5
d_gene: TRBD1
CDR3nt: TGTGCCAGCAGTCAAACCGGGACAGACTACACCTTC
CDR3aa: CASSQTGTDYTF

j_gene: TRBJ2-2
abundance: -
v_gene: TRBV30
d_gene: -
CDR3nt: TGTGCCTGGATGACAGACTTGAACACCGGGGAGCTGTTTTTT
CDR3aa: CAWMTDLNTGELFF

j_gene: TRBJ2-3
abundance: -
v_gene: TRBV24-1
d_gene: TRBD1
CDR3nt: TGTGCCACCAGTGATTTGTGGGACACCGGGACAGCCACAGATACGCAGTATTTT
CDR3aa: CATSDLWDTGTATDTQYF

j_gene: TRBJ2-5
abundance: -
v_gene: TRBV4-3
d_gene: -
CDR3nt: TGCGCCAGCAGCCAAGGGACTGGCCAAGAGACCCAGTACTTC
CDR3aa: CASSQGTGQETQYF

j_gene: TRBJ1-5
abundance: -
v_gene: TRBV24-1
d_gene: -
CDR3nt: TGTGCCACCAGCGAGGGAGGAAAGGGCAATCAGCCCCAGCATTTT
CDR3aa: CATSEGGKGNQPQHF

j_gene: TRBJ2-6
abundance: -
v_gene: TRBV29-1
d_gene: -
CDR3nt: TGCCGCGTGGGGGGGGCAGGGTCGCACTCTGGGGCCAACGTCCTGACTTTC
CDR3aa: CRVGGAGSHSGANVLTF

j_gene: TRBJ1-4
abundance: -
v_gene: TRBV10-3
d_gene: TRBD1
CDR3nt: TGTGCCACCTCGGGGACAGGGGGCGATAAGAGTGGCCTCAATGAAAAACTGTTTTTT
CDR3aa: CATSGTGGDKSGLNEKLFF

j_gene: TRBJ1-2
abundance: medium-sized
v_gene: TRBV28
d_gene: TRBD1
CDR3nt: TGTGCCAGCAGTCCGACAGGGGGGGATGGCTACACCTTC
CDR3aa: CASSPTGGDGYTF

j_gene: TRBJ1-3
abundance: -
v_gene: TRBV5-1
d_gene: -
CDR3nt: TGCGCCAGCAGCTTGGCCACGGGTTCTGGAAACACCATATATTTT
CDR3aa: CASSLATGSGNTIYF

j_gene: TRBJ1-1
abundance: -
v_gene: TRBV30
d_gene: -
CDR3nt: TGTGCCTTCGGGAGGGGGATGAACACTGAAGCTTTCTTT
CDR3aa: CAFGRGMNTEAFF

j_gene: TRBJ1-2
abundance: few
v_gene: TRBV2
d_gene: TRBD1
CDR3nt: TGTGCCAGCAGTCGGAGGAGACAGGGCAACTATGGCTACACCTTC
CDR3aa: CASSRRRQGNYGYTF

j_gene: TRBJ1-1
abundance: -
v_gene: TRBV20-1
d_gene: -
CDR3nt: TGCAGTGCTCCCATGAACACTGAAGCTTTCTTT
CDR3aa: CSAPMNTEAFF

j_gene: TRBJ1-2
abundance: -
v_gene: TRBV3-1/TRBV3-2
d_gene: -
CDR3nt: TGTGCCAGCAGCCCCTCGAAGCAGGGTCGTGGCTACACCTTC
CDR3aa: CASSPSKQGRGYTF

j_gene: TRBJ1-3
abundance: -
v_gene: TRBV6-5
d_gene: -
CDR3nt: TGTGCCAGCTCGCCAGGTTTCTCTGGAAACACCATATATTTT
CDR3aa: CASSPGFSGNTIYF

j_gene: TRBJ2-7
abundance: -
v_gene: TRBV3-1/TRBV3-2
d_gene: TRBD2
CDR3nt: TGTGCCAGCAGCCAAAGACTAGCGGGAGGCGAGCAGTACTTC
CDR3aa: CASSQRLAGGEQYF

j_gene: TRBJ1-1
abundance: -
v_gene: TRBV9
d_gene: -
CDR3nt: TGTGCCAGCAGCGTAGGGGAGGACGGTGAAGCTTTCTTT
CDR3aa: CASSVGEDGEAFF

j_gene: TRBJ2-5
abundance: -
v_gene: TRBV7-3
d_gene: -
CDR3nt: TGTGCCAGCAGCCCCCCGGGCAGGGCGATGGTGGAGACCCAGTACTTC
CDR3aa: CASSPPGRAMVETQYF

j_gene: TRBJ2-7
abundance: -
v_gene: TRBV6-5
d_gene: TRBD2
CDR3nt: TGTGCCAGCAGCCTGACCGGGACTAGCGGCTACGAGCAGTACTTC
CDR3aa: CASSLTGTSGYEQYF

j_gene: TRBJ2-2
abundance: -
v_gene: TRBV18
d_gene: TRBD2
CDR3nt: TGTGCCAGCTCCCCCACTAGCGGCTATAACACCGGGGAGCTGTTTTTT
CDR3aa: CASSPTSGYNTGELFF

j_gene: TRBJ1-5
abundance: once
v_gene: TRBV2
d_gene: -
CDR3nt: TGTGCCAGCGCCGCGGAGGGGCCCCAGCATTTT
CDR3aa: CASAAEGPQHF

j_gene: TRBJ2-7
abundance: -
v_gene: TRBV3-1/TRBV3-2
d_gene: -
CDR3nt: TGTGCCAGCAGCCAAGGGCGGGACGGAAACAAGCAGTACTTC
CDR3aa: CASSQGRDGNKQYF

j_gene: TRBJ2-6
abundance: -
v_gene: TRBV28
d_gene: -
CDR3nt: TGTGCCAGCAGTTCCCTCGATTGGCAGGGTCCTTCGGGTGGGGCCAACGTCCTGACTTTC
CDR3aa: CASSSLDWQGPSGGANVLTF

j_gene: TRBJ1-5
abundance: -
v_gene: TRBV7-8
d_gene: -
CDR3nt: TGTGCCAGCAGCTCCGGGAGGGCAAGTCAGCCCCAGCATTTT
CDR3aa: CASSSGRASQPQHF

j_gene: TRBJ1-2
abundance: -
v_gene: TRBV6-5
d_gene: -
CDR3nt: TGTGCCAGCAGTTACGATCAGGGTGGCTATGGCTACACCTTC
CDR3aa: CASSYDQGGYGYTF

j_gene: TRBJ2-3
abundance: -
v_gene: TRBV10-3
d_gene: TRBD2
CDR3nt: TGTGCCATCAGGGATAGCGGGATGTTAGAAGATACGCAGTATTTT
CDR3aa: CAIRDSGMLEDTQYF

j_gene: TRBJ2-5
abundance: -
v_gene: TRBV9
d_gene: -
CDR3nt: TGTGCCAGCAGCGTAGGGACGACTACCCAAGAGACCCAGTACTTC
CDR3aa: CASSVGTTTQETQYF

j_gene: TRBJ1-1
abundance: -
v_gene: TRBV9
d_gene: -
CDR3nt: TGTGCCAGCAGCCCCCGTGGTCAGGGGAACACTGAAGCTTTCTTT
CDR3aa: CASSPRGQGNTEAFF

j_gene: TRBJ1-4
abundance: few
v_gene: TRBV28
d_gene: TRBD1
CDR3nt: TGTGCCAGCAGTTTAGCCCTAACAGGGGTAGCTAATGAAAAACTGTTTTTT
CDR3aa: CASSLALTGVANEKLFF

j_gene: TRBJ1-1
abundance: -
v_gene: TRBV29-1
d_gene: -
CDR3nt: TGCAGCGTTGACGCAAGACAAGTCATGAACACTGAAGCTTTCTTT
CDR3aa: CSVDARQVMNTEAFF

j_gene: TRBJ1-4
abundance: -
v_gene: TRBV6-1
d_gene: -
CDR3nt: TGTGCCAGCAGTGAACTTTCCGGACAAACTGAAAAACTGTTTTTT
CDR3aa: CASSELSGQTEKLFF

j_gene: TRBJ2-3
abundance: -
v_gene: TRBV19
d_gene: -
CDR3nt: TGTGCCAGTAGTCCGACCCCAGGAGTCCCGGGGGATACGCAGTATTTT
CDR3aa: CASSPTPGVPGDTQYF

j_gene: TRBJ2-1
abundance: -
v_gene: TRBV21-1
d_gene: -
CDR3nt: TGTGCCAGCAGGTGTCTGCAGTTCTTC
CDR3aa: CASRCLQFF

j_gene: TRBJ1-4
abundance: once
v_gene: TRBV28
d_gene: -
CDR3nt: TGTGCCAGCAGTTTGGGAGGGGGGTCTAATGAAAAACTGTTTTTT
CDR3aa: CASSLGGGSNEKLFF

j_gene: TRBJ1-2
abundance: -
v_gene: TRBV2
d_gene: TRBD1
CDR3nt: TGTGCCAGCAGCCCCGACAGGGGGCAGAACTATGGCTACACCTTC
CDR3aa: CASSPDRGQNYGYTF

j_gene: TRBJ1-5
abundance: -
v_gene: TRBV28
d_gene: -
CDR3nt: TGTGCCAGCAGTTTTGGAGGGACGGGACAGCCCCAGCATTTT
CDR3aa: CASSFGGTGQPQHF

j_gene: TRBJ1-5
abundance: -
v_gene: TRBV5-6
d_gene: -
CDR3nt: TGTGCCAGCAGCTTCGGTTTTCGCAATCAGCCCCAGCATTTT
CDR3aa: CASSFGFRNQPQHF

j_gene: TRBJ1-6
abundance: -
v_gene: TRBV29-1
d_gene: TRBD1
CDR3nt: TGCAGCGCCGGGACAGGGAATTCACCCCTCCACTTT
CDR3aa: CSAGTGNSPLHF

j_gene: TRBJ1-2
abundance: -
v_gene: TRBV4-1
d_gene: -
CDR3nt: TGCGCCAGCAGCCAAGCAGGCATACGGGGCTACACCTTC
CDR3aa: CASSQAGIRGYTF

j_gene: TRBJ2-5
abundance: -
v_gene: TRBV28
d_gene: TRBD1
CDR3nt: TGTGCCAGCAGTGTCCCGGGACAGGGTACCCAAGAGACCCAGTACTTC
CDR3aa: CASSVPGQGTQETQYF

j_gene: TRBJ2-5
abundance: -
v_gene: TRBV6-4
d_gene: -
CDR3nt: TGTGCCAGCGGCGGACTCGTGGAGACCCAGTACTTC
CDR3aa: CASGGLVETQYF

j_gene: TRBJ1-1
abundance: once
v_gene: TRBV13
d_gene: -
CDR3nt: TGTGCCAGCAGCTTAGACGGAGGGGACACTGAAGCTTTCTTT
CDR3aa: CASSLDGGDTEAFF

j_gene: TRBJ2-5
abundance: -
v_gene: TRBV6-5
d_gene: TRBD2
CDR3nt: TGTGCCAGCAGTCCGGGACTAAACCAAGAGACCCAGTACTTC
CDR3aa: CASSPGLNQETQYF

j_gene: TRBJ2-6
abundance: -
v_gene: TRBV27
d_gene: TRBD1
CDR3nt: TGTGCCAGCAGCCCGAGACAGGGGCCTACCTCTGGGGCCAACGTCCTGACTTTC
CDR3aa: CASSPRQGPTSGANVLTF

j_gene: TRBJ1-4
abundance: -
v_gene: TRBV7-6
d_gene: -
CDR3nt: TGTGCCAGCAGCGGGGCAGAAGGGGAAAAACTGTTTTTT
CDR3aa: CASSGAEGEKLFF

j_gene: TRBJ1-4
abundance: -
v_gene: TRBV7-8
d_gene: TRBD1
CDR3nt: TGTGCCAGCAGCCCTGGACAGGGGACGAATGAAAAACTGTTTTTT
CDR3aa: CASSPGQGTNEKLFF

j_gene: TRBJ1-5
abundance: -
v_gene: TRBV18
d_gene: TRBD1
CDR3nt: TGTGCCAGCTCGCCGGACAGGACTAATCAGCCCCAGCATTTT
CDR3aa: CASSPDRTNQPQHF

j_gene: TRBJ1-2
abundance: -
v_gene: TRBV4-3
d_gene: TRBD1
CDR3nt: TGCGCCAGCAGCCAAGATTACAGGGGTGGATATGGCTACACCTTC
CDR3aa: CASSQDYRGGYGYTF

j_gene: TRBJ2-1
abundance: -
v_gene: TRBV5-1
d_gene: TRBD1
CDR3nt: TGCGCCAGCAGCTCCCCGGGACAGGGGGCTATATTCTCCTACAATGAGCAGTTCTTC
CDR3aa: CASSSPGQGAIFSYNEQFF

j_gene: TRBJ2-1
abundance: -
v_gene: TRBV15
d_gene: -
CDR3nt: TGTGCCACCAGCAGAGATCGTTTGGAGCGGGACAATGAGCAGTTCTTC
CDR3aa: CATSRDRLERDNEQFF

j_gene: TRBJ1-2
abundance: few
v_gene: TRBV28
d_gene: -
CDR3nt: TGTGCCAGCAGTTTATTATCGGGTTATGGCTACACCTTC
CDR3aa: CASSLLSGYGYTF

j_gene: TRBJ1-2
abundance: -
v_gene: TRBV6-4
d_gene: TRBD1
CDR3nt: TGTGCCAGCACCCCGGAGGCAGGGGGTTATGGCTACACCTTC
CDR3aa: CASTPEAGGYGYTF

j_gene: TRBJ2-7
abundance: -
v_gene: TRBV7-7
d_gene: TRBD2
CDR3nt: TGTGCCAGCAGCCCCGGGACTAGCGGGAGTCGCTACGAGCAGTACTTC
CDR3aa: CASSPGTSGSRYEQYF

j_gene: TRBJ2-7
abundance: -
v_gene: TRBV18
d_gene: TRBD1
CDR3nt: TGTGCCAGCTCACCCGGGACAGCTACCTACGAGCAGTACTTC
CDR3aa: CASSPGTATYEQYF

j_gene: TRBJ2-7
abundance: -
v_gene: TRBV5-5
d_gene: -
CDR3nt: TGTGCCAGCAGCCTCGGGGAGGTCTACGAGCAGTACTTC
CDR3aa: CASSLGEVYEQYF

j_gene: TRBJ2-3
abundance: -
v_gene: TRBV14
d_gene: -
CDR3nt: TGTGCCAGCAGCCAAGACGGGGGCACAGATACGCAGTATTTT
CDR3aa: CASSQDGGTDTQYF

j_gene: TRBJ2-5
abundance: -
v_gene: TRBV11-1
d_gene: TRBD2
CDR3nt: TGTGCCAGTGTTAGCGGGAGGAGAGGAGAGACCCAGTACTTC
CDR3aa: CASVSGRRGETQYF